The next 29 T cell receptor beta chains were all read from a single sample in a study of blood T cells in healthy people across ages. A J-beta primer mix and a sample-barcoded 5' primer were used in a second PCR of about 7 to 12 cycles. MiXCR, run by TCRdb on the 5' RACE reads, gives a single entry per CDR3 protein. This table has over a million distinct CDR3 sequences, 20% to 25% appearing once. This sample also appeared in a second study, on T cells of mothers and their children.

Sequenced sample: blood. The receptors stem from a girl aged 2-10 years in good health.

V gene TRBV6-1 combines with J gene TRBJ1-2; TRBD1 matches at 10 bases. Germline CDR1 reads MNHNS; CDR2 reads SASEGT. The CDR3 has 15 residues. V shed 6 bases, J shed 4 bases, and the junction held 8 bases outside the gene matches. The CDR3 reads CASRPGTGDAYGYTF. In nucleotides, the CDR3 is TGTGCCAGCAGACCCGGGACAGGGGATGCCTATGGCTACACCTTC.

This clonotype was counted only a few times. The rearrangement joins TRBV2 to TRBJ2-7; D uncertain. Per germline, CDR1 SNHLY and CDR2 FYNNEI. The CDR3 has 16 amino acids. V lost 2 bases and J 6 bases, leaving 20 bases between the germline ends. As DNA, the CDR3 is TGTGCCAGCAGTGAATGGCTGTTGTGGGGTTCGGGCGAGCAGTACTTC. It specifies CASSEWLLWGSGEQYF. The variable domain in full, with the rest retrieved from reference TRBV2 and TRBJ2-7, is EPEVTQTPSHQVTQMGQEVILRCVPISNHLYFYWYRQILGQKVEFLVSFYNNEISEKSEIFDDQFSVERPDGSNFTLKIRSTKLEDSAMYFCASSEWLLWGSGEQYFGPGTRLTVT.

This chain joins TRBV6-1 and TRBJ2-5; no reliable D call. Trimming pared 1 base from V and 5 bases from J, leaving 11 bases between. Germline CDR1 and CDR2: MNHNS and SASEGT. The CDR3 is made up of 14 amino acids. The CDR3 DNA follows: TGTGCCAGCAGTGAAGATTTAATCCGGGAGACCCAGTACTTC. Protein sequence: CASSEDLIRETQYF.

This clonotype came up many times. The gene calls are TRBV14 and TRBJ2-3, with 11 bases matching TRBD2. Germline V lookup: CDR1 SGHDN, CDR2 FVKESK. The J segment lost 5 bases and the V segment lost 0 bases, leaving 10 bases of the junction unmatched. CDR3 length equals 18 residues. The CDR3 is CASSQDILAGGPGDTQYF. The CDR3 region has the DNA TGTGCCAGCAGCCAAGATATTTTAGCGGGGGGGCCAGGAGATACGCAGTATTTT.

This rearrangement joins TRBV5-1 to TRBJ2-1; D is perhaps TRBD2 (5 bases). V was pared by 0 bases and J by 8 bases, with 15 bases between. The CDR3 spans 15 residues. Per germline, CDR1 SGHRS and CDR2 YFSETQ. CDR3 sequence reads: CASSLALDPSDEQFF. DNA of the CDR3: TGCGCCAGCAGCTTGGCACTAGACCCGTCCGATGAGCAGTTCTTC.

For this clonotype: Likely a read error: the CDR3 ends without its conserved phenylalanine or tryptophan. The J gene is TRBJ2-3, the V gene TRBV3-1; D not resolved. Trimming took off 4 bases at V and 0 bases at J, with 5 bases between the two ends. Germline loops: CDR1 LGHDT, CDR2 YNNKEL (reference sequence). The CDR3 runs 13 residues. CDR3 sequence: CASSLGSTDTQYL. The CDR3 DNA reads TGTGCCAGCAGCCTTGGAAGCACAGATACGCAGTATCTT.

Details on this clonotype: An end of the junction does not agree with germline; a read error may underlie this. The V call is TRBV28, the J call TRBJ1-4, with D hard to call. This CDR3 spans 16 amino acids. From germline, CDR1 is MDHEN and CDR2 SYDVKM. CDR3 amino acids: CACSFTTSTEEEKLFF. Written as DNA, the CDR3 is TGTGCCTGCAGTTTCACGACTTCGACCGAGGAAGAAAAACTGTTTTTT.

This chain connects TRBV5-1 to TRBJ2-5; no definite D call. The V gene lost 5 bases and the J gene lost 1 base, with 12 bases spanning the gap. This CDR3 has 14 amino acids. Germline V gene sequence: CDR1 SGHRS, CDR2 YFSETQ. The CDR3 DNA follows: TGCGCCAGCAGATCGCCCTCTATCCAAGAGACCCAGTACTTC. This codes for CASRSPSIQETQYF.

The chain combines TRBV20-1 with TRBJ2-2, with D unresolved. The V end lost 3 bases, the J end lost 5 bases, and 7 bases lay between the germline ends. Germline V CDR1 and CDR2: DFQATT, SNEGSKA (reference sequence). This CDR3 has 12 residues. CDR3 bases: TGCAGTGCTAGTACAGAGACCGGGGAGCTGTTTTTT. Its translation: CSASTETGELFF.

This clonotype was detected only a few times. This rearrangement joins TRBV5-1 to TRBJ2-5, with 8 bases lining up with TRBD1. Germline CDR1 SGHRS, CDR2 YFSETQ. This CDR3 has 13 residues. With V trimmed by 3 bases and J by 3 bases, 1 base remained unmatched. The CDR3 sequence: CASSWGQEETQYF. The CDR3 nucleotides read TGCGCCAGCAGCTGGGGACAGGAAGAGACCCAGTACTTC.

The rearrangement uses TRBV7-3 and TRBJ2-5; unclear D gene. With 5 bases removed from V and 3 bases from J, the gap between germline ends came to 10 bases. The CDR3 consists of 13 residues. Germline loops: CDR1 SGHTA, CDR2 FQGTGA. Here the CDR3 reads CASSVDGEETQYF. In DNA, the CDR3 is TGTGCCAGCAGCGTAGACGGTGAAGAGACCCAGTACTTC.

This clonotype has a count of ten or more. A junction end diverges from the germline sequence, so it may reflect a read error. This chain connects TRBV5-1 to TRBJ2-5, with TRBD1 matching over 11 bases. CDR1 SGHRS and CDR2 YFSETQ come from the germline V gene. This CDR3 contains 14 residues. This CDR3 reads CASSPGQGGETQYF. The CDR3 nucleotides read TGTGCCAGCAGCCCGGGACAGGGGGGAGAGACCCAGTACTTC.

The V call is TRBV28, the J call TRBJ2-4; TRBD1 is a possible D gene (5 bases). The V end was cut by 2 bases, the J end by 8 bases, with 13 bases between. Germline lookup yields CDR1 MDHEN and CDR2 SYDVKM. The CDR3 loop spans 14 amino acids. For the CDR3, the DNA is TGTGCCAGCAGTTTAGATTCCCAGGGCGACATTCAGTACTTC. Translation: CASSLDSQGDIQYF.

In its sample, this clonotype was seen a few times. This chain uses TRBV7-2 with TRBJ2-5, with 10 bases that match TRBD2. The tail of the sequence fits TRBJ2-7 better, so the J call may be wrong. CDR3 length: 15 amino acids. CDR1 is SGHTA, CDR2 FQGNSA, per germline. CDR3 residues: CASSLAPGLATEQYF. CDR3 nucleotides: TGTGCCAGCAGCTTAGCCCCGGGACTAGCGACCGAGCAGTACTTC.

The sample holds one count of this clonotype. The J gene is TRBJ2-5, the V gene TRBV29-1, with 8 bases matching TRBD2. The CDR3 spans 14 residues. J gave up 2 bases and V 4 bases, and 6 bases lay outside the gene matches. Germline values: CDR1 SQVTM, CDR2 ANQGSEA. Here the CDR3 DNA reads TGCAGCGTTGTATGGGCTAGCGGGCAAGAGACCCAGTACTTC. This sequence encodes CSVVWASGQETQYF.

The gene calls are TRBV27 and TRBJ2-1; 7 nucleotides match TRBD2. Germline-derived CDR1 and CDR2 are MNHEY and SMNVEV (reference sequence). The CDR3 is made up of 14 amino acids. V lost 10 bases to trimming and J lost 3 bases; unmatched junction nucleotides: 9. This CDR3 reads CATESGTGYNEQFF. In DNA form, the CDR3 reads TGTGCCACCGAAAGCGGGACTGGCTACAATGAGCAGTTCTTC.

This clonotype showed up many times. This chain connects TRBV28 to TRBJ1-3; D is undetermined. CDR3 length: 12 residues. The V and J ends lost 2 bases and 4 bases respectively, with 3 bases between them. The germline V gene encodes CDR1 MDHEN and CDR2 SYDVKM. The CDR3 is CASSLKGNTIYF. CDR3 nucleotides: TGTGCCAGCAGTTTAAAAGGAAACACCATATATTTT.

This clonotype was seen a few times. The chain couples TRBV20-1 to TRBJ1-1, with D possibly TRBD1 on 5 matching bases. V was pared by 3 bases and J by 1 base, with 12 bases between. Germline-derived CDR1 and CDR2 are DFQATT and SNEGSKA (reference sequence). CDR3 length equals 14 residues. CDR3 coding DNA: TGCAGTGCTAGTTCTGTGACAGCGAACACTGAAGCTTTCTTT. This gives the protein CSASSVTANTEAFF.

This clonotype was seen a handful of times. This sequence joins TRBV20-1 and TRBJ2-5; TRBD2 aligns across 10 bases. The J call is uncertain, as TRBJ2-1 better fits the DNA end. Germline loops: CDR1 DFQATT, CDR2 SNEGSKA (reference sequence). This CDR3 contains 15 residues. In nucleotides, the CDR3 is TGCAGTGCTCACCTTTTAGCGGGGGGCATTGATGAGCAGTTCTTC. Residues: CSAHLLAGGIDEQFF.

V gene TRBV3-1 combines with J gene TRBJ2-1; the D is unclear. Trimming took off 1 base at V and 9 bases at J, with 10 bases between the two ends. Germline V lookup: CDR1 LGHDT, CDR2 YNNKEL (reference sequence). The CDR3 contains 13 residues. The CDR3 is CASSQGPLGEQFF. The CDR3 DNA is TGTGCCAGCAGCCAAGGCCCCTTAGGTGAGCAGTTCTTC.

The V and J genes are TRBV12-3 or TRBV12-4 and TRBJ1-1; D gene uncertain. V was shortened by 6 bases and J by 6 bases, with 17 bases between the two germline ends. CDR3 length equals 14 residues. The CDR3, as DNA: TGTGCCAGCAGCCCGGAACTTTCGGTCGCTGAAGCTTTCTTT. This codes for CASSPELSVAEAFF.

This clonotype was picked up a small number of times. The chain joins TRBV29-1 to TRBJ2-5; no reliable D call. The end of the DNA fits TRBJ2-7 better, so the J call may be wrong. Germline lookup yields CDR1 SQVTM and CDR2 ANQGSEA. This CDR3 is built from 12 residues. CDR3 in DNA: TGCAGCGTAACGTTAGCTGAGTACGAGCAGTACTTC. Amino acid sequence: CSVTLAEYEQYF.

This clonotype occurred a few times. CDR3 DNA sequence: TGTGCCAGCAGCATACGGCCCCTTCTCAATGAGCAGTTCTTC. It encodes CASSIRPLLNEQFF. V and J are TRBV4-2 and TRBJ2-1; D not resolved. This CDR3 region has 14 residues. Germline V gene lookup returns CDR1 LGHNA and CDR2 YNFKEQ. V shed 5 bases and J shed 6 bases, with 14 bases lying between them.

V and J are TRBV4-1 and TRBJ1-1; D not certain. Germline CDR1 reads MGHRA; CDR2 reads YSYEKL. The CDR3 covers 13 residues. Trimming left V 1 base short and J 6 bases short, with 9 bases between. CDR3 sequence: CASSQVSGAEAFF. The CDR3 DNA follows: TGCGCCAGCAGCCAAGTTAGCGGTGCTGAAGCTTTCTTT.

This rearrangement joins TRBV9 to TRBJ2-1, with D possibly TRBD2 on 5 matching bases. The V end lost 0 bases, the J end lost 5 bases, and 12 bases lay between the germline ends. Germline V lookup: CDR1 SGDLS, CDR2 YYNGEE. CDR3 size: 15 residues. The DNA of the CDR3 is TGTGCCAGCAGCGTAGGAGGGTCGGATCACAATGAGCAGTTCTTC. It yields the protein CASSVGGSDHNEQFF. The entire variable domain, with the rest obtained from reference TRBV9 and TRBJ2-1, is as follows: DSGVTQTPKHLITATGQRVTLRCSPRSGDLSVYWYQQSLDQGLQFLIQYYNGEERAKGNILERFSAQQFPDLHSELNLSSLELGDSALYFCASSVGGSDHNEQFFGPGTRLTVL.

This clonotype was observed a handful of times. The rearrangement uses TRBV4-1 and TRBJ1-4; weak D call: TRBD1 (5 bases). V was shortened by 0 bases and J by 10 bases, with 21 bases between the two germline ends. This CDR3 is built from 17 residues. Germline CDR1 reads MGHRA; CDR2 reads YSYEKL. The CDR3 nucleotides read TGCGCCAGCAGCCAAGAACCACCCGTGGGGCTTGTGCGAAAACTGTTTTTT. It translates to CASSQEPPVGLVRKLFF.

The sample holds one count of this clonotype. This rearrangement joins TRBV29-1 to TRBJ2-5; 7 nucleotides line up with TRBD1. The DNA end is a closer match to TRBJ2-7, so the J assignment may be wrong. Germline loops: CDR1 SQVTM, CDR2 ANQGSEA. The CDR3 is made up of 12 amino acids. CDR3 bases: TGCAGCGTTGAATTAGGGGGCGGCGAGCAGTACTTC. Its protein is CSVELGGGEQYF.

On this clonotype: Relative to the germline gene, one junction end is altered; a read error may explain this. V gene TRBV27 combines with J gene TRBJ1-5; D unresolved. Germline V gene sequence: CDR1 MNHEY, CDR2 SMNVEV (reference sequence). The CDR3 totals 16 residues. The CDR3 spells CASSLFRGISSQPQHF. CDR3 DNA sequence: TGTGCCAGCAGTTTATTTCGGGGAATAAGCAGTCAGCCCCAGCATTTT.

The J gene is TRBJ2-3, the V gene TRBV5-1, with 10 bases that match TRBD2. Germline lookup yields CDR1 SGHRS and CDR2 YFSETQ. Trimming removed 2 bases from V and 2 bases from J; junction bases left unmatched: 5. There are 16 residues in the CDR3. The CDR3 bases are TGCGCCAGCAGCTTATACAGCGGGGGGGCCACAGATACGCAGTATTTT. Translated, it gives CASSLYSGGATDTQYF.